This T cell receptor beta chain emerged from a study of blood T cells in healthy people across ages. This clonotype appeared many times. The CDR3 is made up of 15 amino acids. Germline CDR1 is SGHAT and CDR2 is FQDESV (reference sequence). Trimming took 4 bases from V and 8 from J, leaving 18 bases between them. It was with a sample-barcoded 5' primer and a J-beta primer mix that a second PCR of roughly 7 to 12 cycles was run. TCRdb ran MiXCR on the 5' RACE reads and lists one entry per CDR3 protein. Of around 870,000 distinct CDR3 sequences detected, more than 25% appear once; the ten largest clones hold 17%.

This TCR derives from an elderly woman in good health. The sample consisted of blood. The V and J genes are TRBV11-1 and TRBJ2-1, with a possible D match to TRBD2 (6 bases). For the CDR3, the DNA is TGTGCCAGCAGCTCTACCTGGCGGCAGCGGGATGAGCAGTTCTTC. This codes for CASSSTWRQRDEQFF.